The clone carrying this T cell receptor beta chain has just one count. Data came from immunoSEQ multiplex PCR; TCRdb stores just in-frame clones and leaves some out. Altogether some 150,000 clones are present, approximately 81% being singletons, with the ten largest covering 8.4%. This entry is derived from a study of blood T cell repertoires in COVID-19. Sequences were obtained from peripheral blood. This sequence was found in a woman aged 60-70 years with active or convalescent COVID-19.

This CDR3 is CASSLSSWGDDGYTF. The CDR3 DNA is TGTGCCAGCAGTTTATCCTCGTGGGGGGATGATGGCTACACCTTC. The chain links TRBV28 to TRBJ1-2; the D gene is possibly TRBD1 (5 bases). The CDR3 length is 15 residues. Deletions cut 1 base from V and 6 bases from J, with 15 bases between. CDR1 and CDR2 (germline): MDHEN, SYDVKM.